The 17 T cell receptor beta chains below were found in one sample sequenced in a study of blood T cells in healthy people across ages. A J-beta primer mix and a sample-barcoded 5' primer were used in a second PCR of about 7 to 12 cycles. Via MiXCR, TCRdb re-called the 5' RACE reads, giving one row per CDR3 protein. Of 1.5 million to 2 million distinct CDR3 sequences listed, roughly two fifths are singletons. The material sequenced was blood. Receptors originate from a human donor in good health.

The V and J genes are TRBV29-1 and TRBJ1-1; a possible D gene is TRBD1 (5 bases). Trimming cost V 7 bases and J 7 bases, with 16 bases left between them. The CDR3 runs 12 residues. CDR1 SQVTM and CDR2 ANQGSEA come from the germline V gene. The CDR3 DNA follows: TGCAGCGGGTACCCGGGACCGGGTGAAGCTTTCTTT. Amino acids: CSGYPGPGEAFF.

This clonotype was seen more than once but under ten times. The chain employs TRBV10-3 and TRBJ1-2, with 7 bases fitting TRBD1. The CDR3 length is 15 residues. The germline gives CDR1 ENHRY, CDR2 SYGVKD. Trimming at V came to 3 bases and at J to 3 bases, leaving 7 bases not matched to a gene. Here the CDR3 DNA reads TGTGCCATCAGTGAATCTCGGGACAGCTACTATGGCTACACCTTC. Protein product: CAISESRDSYYGYTF.

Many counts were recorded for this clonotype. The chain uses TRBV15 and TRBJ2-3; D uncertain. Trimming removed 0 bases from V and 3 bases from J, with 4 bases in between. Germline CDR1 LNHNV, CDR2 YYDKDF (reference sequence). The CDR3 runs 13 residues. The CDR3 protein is CATSRDLTDTQYF. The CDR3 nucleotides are TGTGCCACCAGCAGAGATCTTACAGATACGCAGTATTTT.

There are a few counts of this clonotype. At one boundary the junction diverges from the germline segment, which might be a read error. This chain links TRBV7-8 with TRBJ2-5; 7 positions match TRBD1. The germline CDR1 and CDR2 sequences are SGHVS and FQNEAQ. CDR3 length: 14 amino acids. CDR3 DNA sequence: TGTGTCAGCAGCGCCGACAGGGACCAAGAGACCCAGTACTTC. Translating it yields CVSSADRDQETQYF.

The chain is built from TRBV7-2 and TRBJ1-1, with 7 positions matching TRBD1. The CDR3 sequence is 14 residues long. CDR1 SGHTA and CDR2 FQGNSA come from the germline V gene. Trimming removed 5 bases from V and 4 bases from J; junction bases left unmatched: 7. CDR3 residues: CASSQGGSATEAFF. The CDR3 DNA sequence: TGTGCCAGCAGCCAGGGGGGGTCAGCCACTGAAGCTTTCTTT. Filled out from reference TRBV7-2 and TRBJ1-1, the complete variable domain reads GAGVSQSPSNKVTEKGKDVELRCDPISGHTALYWYRQSLGQGLEFLIYFQGNSAPDKSGLPSDRFSAERTGGSVSTLTIQRTQQEDSAVYLCASSQGGSATEAFFGQGTRLTVV.

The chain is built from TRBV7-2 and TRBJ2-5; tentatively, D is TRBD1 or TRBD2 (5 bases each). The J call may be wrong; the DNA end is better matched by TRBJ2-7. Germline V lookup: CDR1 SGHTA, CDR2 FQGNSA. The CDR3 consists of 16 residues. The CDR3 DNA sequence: TGTGCCAGCAGCTTCTTCCGGGACGCCGTTAGGCACGAGCAGTACTTC. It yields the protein CASSFFRDAVRHEQYF.

The CDR3 nucleotides read TGTGCCAGCAGTGGGCGGTTACAAGAGACCCAGTACTTC. Translation gives CASSGRLQETQYF. V and J are TRBV25-1 and TRBJ2-5; D gene uncertain. The V gene lost 4 bases and the J gene lost 2 bases, with 8 bases spanning the gap. Germline CDR1 is MGHDK and CDR2 is SYGVNS. CDR3 length equals 13 residues. Complete variable domain (other parts from reference TRBV25-1 and TRBJ2-5): EADIYQTPRYLVIGTGKKITLECSQTMGHDKMYWYQQDPGMELHLIHYSYGVNSTEKGDLSSESTVSRIRTEHFPLTLESARPSHTSQYLCASSGRLQETQYFGPGTRLLVL.

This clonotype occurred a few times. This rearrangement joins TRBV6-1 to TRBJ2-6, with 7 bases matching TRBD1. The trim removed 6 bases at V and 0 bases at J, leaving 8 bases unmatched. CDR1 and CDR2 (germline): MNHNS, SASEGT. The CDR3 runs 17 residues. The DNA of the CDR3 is TGTGCCAGCAGCCGAGGACAGGTGACCTCTGGGGCCAACGTCCTGACTTTC. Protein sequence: CASSRGQVTSGANVLTF.

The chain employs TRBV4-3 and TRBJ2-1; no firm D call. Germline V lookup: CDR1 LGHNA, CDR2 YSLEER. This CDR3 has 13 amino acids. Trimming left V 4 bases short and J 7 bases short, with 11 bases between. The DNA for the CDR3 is TGCGCCAGCAGCCCCTCACCAGAGAATGAGCAGTTCTTC. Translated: CASSPSPENEQFF.

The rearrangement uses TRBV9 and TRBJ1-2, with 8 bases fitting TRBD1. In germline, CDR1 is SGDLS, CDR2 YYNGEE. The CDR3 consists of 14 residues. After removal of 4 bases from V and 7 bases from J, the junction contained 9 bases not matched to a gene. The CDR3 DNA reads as TGTGCCAGCAGCCCAAAGACAGGGGTGGGTGGCTACACCTTC. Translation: CASSPKTGVGGYTF.

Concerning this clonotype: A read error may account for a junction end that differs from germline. CDR3 coding DNA: TGTGCCAGCAGGCTCGGACAGTACAATGAGCGGTTCTTC. Translated: CASRLGQYNERFF. This chain uses TRBV5-6 with TRBJ2-1; the D gene is possibly TRBD1 (6 bases). The germline gives CDR1 SGHDT, CDR2 YYEEEE. The CDR3 sequence is 13 residues long.

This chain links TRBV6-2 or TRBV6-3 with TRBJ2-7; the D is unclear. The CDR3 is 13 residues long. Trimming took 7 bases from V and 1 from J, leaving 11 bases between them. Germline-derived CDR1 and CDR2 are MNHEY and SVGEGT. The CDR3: CASKIMTSYEQYF. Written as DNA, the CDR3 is TGTGCCAGCAAGATTATGACTTCCTACGAGCAGTACTTC.

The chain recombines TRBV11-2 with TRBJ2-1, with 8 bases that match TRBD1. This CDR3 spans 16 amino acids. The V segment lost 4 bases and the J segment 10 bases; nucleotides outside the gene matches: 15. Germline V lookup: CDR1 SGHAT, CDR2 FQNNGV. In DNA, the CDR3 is TGTGCCAGCAGCTCCAGGACAGGGACCTCTGGGTGGGAGCAGTTCTTC. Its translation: CASSSRTGTSGWEQFF.

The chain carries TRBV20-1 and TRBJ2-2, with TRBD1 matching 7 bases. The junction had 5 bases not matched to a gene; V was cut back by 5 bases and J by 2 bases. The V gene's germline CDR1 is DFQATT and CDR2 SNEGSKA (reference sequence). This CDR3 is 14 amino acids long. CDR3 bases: TGCAGTGCTGCCGGGACAGAAAACACCGGGGAGCTGTTTTTT. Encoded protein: CSAAGTENTGELFF.

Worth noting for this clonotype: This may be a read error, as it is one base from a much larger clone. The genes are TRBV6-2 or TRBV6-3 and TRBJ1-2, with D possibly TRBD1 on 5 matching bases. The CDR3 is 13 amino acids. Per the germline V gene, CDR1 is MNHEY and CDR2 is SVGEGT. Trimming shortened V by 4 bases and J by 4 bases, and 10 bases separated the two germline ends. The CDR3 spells CASSWDQGYGYTF. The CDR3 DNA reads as TGTGCCAGCAGTTGGGACCAGGGCTATGGCTACACCTTC.

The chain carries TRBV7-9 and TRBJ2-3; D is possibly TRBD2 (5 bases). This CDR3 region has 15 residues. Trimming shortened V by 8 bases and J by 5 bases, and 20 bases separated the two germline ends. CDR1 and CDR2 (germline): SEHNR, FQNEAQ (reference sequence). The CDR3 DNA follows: TGTGCCAGCGATCCCGCGGTGTCGGGGAAAGATACGCAGTATTTT. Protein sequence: CASDPAVSGKDTQYF.

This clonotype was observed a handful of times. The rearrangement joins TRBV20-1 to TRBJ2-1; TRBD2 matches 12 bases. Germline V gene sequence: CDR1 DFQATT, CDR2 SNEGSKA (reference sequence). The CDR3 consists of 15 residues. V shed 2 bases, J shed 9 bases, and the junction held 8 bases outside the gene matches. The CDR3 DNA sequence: TGCAGTGCTAGACCTCTAGCGGGGGGGCATGGTGAGCAGTTCTTC. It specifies CSARPLAGGHGEQFF.